Presented here are 2 T cell receptor beta chains from one specimen sequenced in a study of T-cell reconstitution after alpha-beta-depleted transplantation in children. The library targeted TCRbeta and was prepared with unique molecular identifiers. TCRdb passed the PCR reads through MiXCR, listing each CDR3 protein once. Here the sample spans hundreds of thousands of distinct CDR3 sequences, about 11% being singletons. The sample was PBMCs, taken before TCRalphabeta/CD19-depleted stem cell transplant. The receptors were gathered from a child less than two years old with acute myeloid leukemia, due to receive a stem cell transplant.

This clonotype was counted at least ten times. A junction end diverges from the germline sequence, so it may reflect a read error. This chain connects TRBV4-3 to TRBJ2-1, with D unresolved. CDR3 length: 12 amino acids. The germline gives CDR1 LGHNA, CDR2 YSLEER. In DNA form, the CDR3 reads TGTGCCAGCAGCCAAGATGGGAATGAGCAGTTCTTC. It codes for CASSQDGNEQFF.

This clonotype was detected ten times or more. The chain uses TRBV10-3 and TRBJ2-1; D is tentatively TRBD1 or TRBD2 (5 bases each). V was shortened by 6 bases and J by 5 bases, with 17 bases between the two germline ends. Germline lookup yields CDR1 ENHRY and CDR2 SYGVKD. The CDR3 is 15 amino acids. This CDR3 is CAIRTRGAYNNEQFF. CDR3 in DNA: TGTGCCATCAGGACACGAGGGGCTTATAACAATGAGCAGTTCTTC.